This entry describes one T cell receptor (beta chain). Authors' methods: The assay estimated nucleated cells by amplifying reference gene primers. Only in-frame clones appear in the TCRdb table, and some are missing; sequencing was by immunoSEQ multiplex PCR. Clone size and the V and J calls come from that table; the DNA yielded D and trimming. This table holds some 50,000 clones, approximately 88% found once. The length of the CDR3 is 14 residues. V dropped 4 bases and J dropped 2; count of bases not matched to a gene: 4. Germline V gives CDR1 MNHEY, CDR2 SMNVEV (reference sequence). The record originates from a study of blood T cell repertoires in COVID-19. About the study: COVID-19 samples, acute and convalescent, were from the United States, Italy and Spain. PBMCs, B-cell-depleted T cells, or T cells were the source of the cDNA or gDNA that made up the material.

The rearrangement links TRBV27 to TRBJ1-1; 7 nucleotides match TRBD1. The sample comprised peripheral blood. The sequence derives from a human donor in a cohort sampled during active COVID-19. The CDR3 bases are TGTGCCAGCAGTTGGAGACAGGGAAACACTGAAGCTTTCTTT. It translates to CASSWRQGNTEAFF.